What follows are 32 T cell receptor beta chains derived from one specimen sequenced in a study of cytomegalovirus exposure and HLA in healthy donors. Libraries were prepared by immunoSEQ multiplex PCR; TCRdb keeps only in-frame clonotypes and omits some of them. The table lists fewer than 75,000 clones, approximately 95% of them singletons. The material sequenced was PBMCs. The receptors shown here come from a man aged 18 to 30 in good health and CMV-seronegative.

V gene TRBV6-4 combines with J gene TRBJ1-2; maybe TRBD1 (6 bases). V dropped 1 base and J dropped 2 bases, with 14 bases sitting between them. CDR3 length: 16 residues. Per the germline V gene, CDR1 is MRHNA and CDR2 is SNTAGT. As DNA, the CDR3 is TGTGCCAGCAGTGACTTTTACCGGGACACCAACTATGGCTACACCTTC. Translated: CASSDFYRDTNYGYTF.

This chain connects TRBV7-2 to TRBJ2-3; tentatively, D is TRBD2 (5 bases). The length of the CDR3 is 12 residues. Trimming shortened V by 7 bases and J by 6 bases, and 11 bases separated the two germline ends. Germline V gene data show CDR1 as SGHTA and CDR2 as FQGNSA. DNA for the CDR3: TGTGCCAGCACCTTTGGGGAGGATACGCAGTATTTT. Amino acids: CASTFGEDTQYF.

The chain carries TRBV18 and TRBJ2-3, with 9 bases aligning to TRBD2. The CDR3 is 16 amino acids. J was trimmed by 0 bases and V by 6 bases; bases with no gene match: 7. Germline lookup yields CDR1 KGHSH and CDR2 LQKENI. The CDR3: CASSLAGVTSTDTQYF. The DNA of the CDR3 is TGTGCCAGCTCCTTAGCGGGGGTGACAAGCACAGATACGCAGTATTTT.

J is TRBJ2-3 and V is TRBV9; a weak D match, TRBD2 (6 bases). Germline V CDR1 and CDR2: SGDLS, YYNGEE. CDR3 length: 13 residues. V was cut by 4 bases and J by 4 bases, with 10 bases left in between. The CDR3 DNA is TGTGCCAGCAGCCGGACTAACCCAGATACGCAGTATTTT. This gives the protein CASSRTNPDTQYF.

This chain joins TRBV18 and TRBJ1-5, with unresolved D. V was shortened by 3 bases and J by 2 bases, with 11 bases between the two germline ends. The V gene's germline CDR1 is KGHSH and CDR2 LQKENI. The CDR3 spans 15 residues. The CDR3 nucleotides read TGTGCCAGCTCACCCCCCGGTGTGGGCAATCAGCCCCAGCATTTT. It translates to CASSPPGVGNQPQHF.

V usage is TRBV15 and J usage is TRBJ1-1, with TRBD1 matching over 8 bases. The CDR3 runs to 17 residues. CDR1 and CDR2 from the germline V gene are LNHNV and YYDKDF (reference sequence). Unmatched junction bases numbered 12, after V lost 0 bases and J lost 6 bases. CDR3 nucleotide sequence: TGTGCCACCAGCAGAGACCCCGCCTGGACAGGGAAGCCTGAAGCTTTCTTT. It translates to CATSRDPAWTGKPEAFF.

The chain recombines TRBV5-4 with TRBJ2-7; the D is unclear. Trimming left V 3 bases short and J 5 bases short, with 15 bases between. The CDR3 runs to 14 residues. Germline CDR1 is SGHNT and CDR2 is YYREEE (reference sequence). This CDR3 reads CASSSDGEIDEQYF. CDR3 in DNA: TGTGCCAGCAGCTCCGACGGAGAGATCGACGAGCAGTACTTC.

The gene calls are TRBV20-1 and TRBJ1-2; D is possibly TRBD1 (5 bases). Germline CDR1 and CDR2: DFQATT and SNEGSKA (reference sequence). V lost 6 bases to trimming and J lost 5 bases, with 10 bases between them. The CDR3 contains 11 residues. CDR3 coding DNA: TGCAGTGCCGGGACTGTGTATGGCTACACCTTC. Its protein product is CSAGTVYGYTF.

The chain joins TRBV19 to TRBJ1-5, with a possible D match to TRBD1 (5 bases). CDR1 and CDR2 from the germline V gene are LNHDA and SQIVND (reference sequence). The CDR3 is made up of 14 amino acids. The V and J ends lost 5 bases and 7 bases respectively, with 15 bases between them. CDR3 amino acids: CASSWQGEEQPQHF. CDR3 sequence (DNA): TGTGCCAGTAGTTGGCAGGGTGAAGAGCAGCCCCAGCATTTT.

This clone has a handful of counts. This chain uses TRBV6-6 with TRBJ1-1, with D uncertain. Trimming removed 8 bases from V and 1 base from J, with 14 bases in between. The CDR3 loop spans 14 amino acids. Germline V lookup: CDR1 MNHNY, CDR2 SVGAGI (reference sequence). The chain's CDR3 is CASGETRGNTEAFF. DNA for the CDR3: TGTGCCAGCGGGGAGACACGAGGGAACACTGAAGCTTTCTTT.

V and J are TRBV7-9 and TRBJ2-7; 11 bases align to TRBD1. The CDR3 totals 16 residues. Germline CDR1 SEHNR, CDR2 FQNEAQ (reference sequence). The V gene end was trimmed by 6 bases and the J gene end by 6 bases; junction bases not matched to a gene: 13. CDR3 bases: TGTGCCAGCAGTCTAAGCCGGGACAGGGGGACGGTCGAGCAGTACTTC. The encoded protein is CASSLSRDRGTVEQYF.

The chain employs TRBV6-1 and TRBJ1-2; 7 bases are shared with TRBD1. This CDR3 contains 14 residues. V shed 5 bases and J 6 bases; nucleotides not matched to a gene: 9. The germline gives CDR1 MNHNS, CDR2 SASEGT. This chain's CDR3 is CASSLGGKMHGYTF. The DNA for the CDR3 is TGTGCCAGCAGTTTAGGGGGCAAGATGCATGGCTACACCTTC.

This chain connects TRBV21-1 to TRBJ1-5; the D call of TRBD1 is as the table states it, not checked on the DNA. TRBV21-1 is classified as a pseudogene. The CDR3 has 16 amino acids. The chain's CDR3 is CASSKVRQGRGQPQHF. The CDR3 DNA sequence: TGTGCCAGCAGCAAAGTTAGGCAGGGCAGGGGGCAGCCCCAGCATTTT.

The V gene is TRBV28, the J gene TRBJ2-7; D is ambiguous. The CDR3 spans 14 residues. Germline assignment: CDR1 MDHEN and CDR2 SYDVKM. V lost 8 bases, J lost 0 bases, and 14 bases lay in between. CDR3 bases: TGTGCCAGCCTCGACGGCTGGAGCTCCTACGAGCAGTACTTC. Translating it yields CASLDGWSSYEQYF.

In this sample, this clone turned up once. This chain connects TRBV27 to TRBJ1-3; D is uncertain. The CDR3 is made up of 14 amino acids. Deletions cut 6 bases from V and 6 bases from J, with 15 bases between. Germline V lookup: CDR1 MNHEY, CDR2 SMNVEV (reference sequence). CDR3 in DNA: TGTGCCAGCAGCGGGGTCAAGGGCGAAAACACCATATATTTT. This sequence encodes CASSGVKGENTIYF.

This chain uses TRBV28 with TRBJ1-1; D unclear. This CDR3 has 14 amino acids. The V end lost 6 bases, the J end lost 0 bases, and 11 bases lay between the germline ends. Per the germline V gene, CDR1 is MDHEN and CDR2 is SYDVKM. The CDR3, as DNA: TGTGCCAGCAGGGGAGCTTTACTGAACACTGAAGCTTTCTTT. Residues: CASRGALLNTEAFF.

The chain has TRBV6-4 and TRBJ1-1, with D unclear. Germline CDR1 MRHNA, CDR2 SNTAGT. The CDR3 length is 13 residues. V was cut by 2 bases and J by 0 bases, with 4 bases left in between. The CDR3 coding sequence is TGTGCCAGCAGTGACAACTTGAACACTGAAGCTTTCTTT. Its translation is CASSDNLNTEAFF.

The V gene is TRBV7-6, the J gene TRBJ2-7; weak D call: TRBD1 (6 bases). The CDR3 has 13 residues. The V and J ends lost 1 base and 7 bases respectively, with 11 bases between them. Germline lookup yields CDR1 SGHVS and CDR2 FNYEAQ. The CDR3 sequence: CASSLGVGQEQYF. As DNA, the CDR3 is TGTGCCAGCAGCTTAGGAGTGGGACAAGAGCAGTACTTC.

This clone was observed a single time. V and J are TRBV15 and TRBJ1-4, with D possibly matching TRBD1 (5 bases). Trimming took 0 bases from V and 1 from J, leaving 9 bases between them. This CDR3 is built from 16 residues. Germline CDR1 and CDR2: LNHNV and YYDKDF (reference sequence). CDR3 protein: CATSRDGGGTNEKLFF. Here the CDR3 DNA reads TGTGCCACCAGCAGAGATGGCGGGGGAACTAATGAAAAACTGTTTTTT. The full variable domain, in which reference TRBV15 and TRBJ1-4 provide the parts outside the CDR3, is DAMVIQNPRYQVTQFGKPVTLSCSQTLNHNVMYWYQQKSSQAPKLLFHYYDKDFNNEADTPDNFQSRRPNTSFCFLDIRSPGLGDTAMYLCATSRDGGGTNEKLFFGSGTQLSVL.

This clone was seen only once. The genes are TRBV5-1 and TRBJ2-7; 8 bases fit TRBD2. The germline V gene has CDR1 SGHRS and CDR2 YFSETQ. CDR3 length: 15 residues. The V and J ends lost 3 bases and 4 bases, in that order; junction bases with no gene match: 9. The CDR3 protein is CASSSREGRRYEQYF. The CDR3 bases are TGCGCCAGCAGCTCCCGGGAGGGAAGGAGGTACGAGCAGTACTTC.

This chain uses TRBV11-1 with TRBJ1-1, with TRBD1 as a possible D gene (5 bases). Germline loops: CDR1 SGHAT, CDR2 FQDESV (reference sequence). The CDR3 is 13 residues long. Trimming stripped 6 bases from V and 1 base from J, with 9 bases between. CDR3 region: CASSTGQNTEAFF. As DNA, the CDR3 is TGTGCCAGCAGTACCGGACAGAACACTGAAGCTTTCTTT.

The rearrangement uses TRBV7-2 and TRBJ1-5; tentatively, D is TRBD1 (6 bases). Germline CDR1 reads SGHTA; CDR2 reads FQGNSA. Trimming took off 1 base at V and 5 bases at J, with 12 bases between the two ends. This CDR3 region has 15 residues. The DNA for the CDR3 is TGTGCCAGCAGCTTAGTATGGGGGCTCGATCAGCCCCAGCATTTT. As protein: CASSLVWGLDQPQHF.

The chain is built from TRBV29-1 and TRBJ2-1; a weak D match, TRBD1 (6 bases). Germline assignment: CDR1 SQVTM and CDR2 ANQGSEA. The CDR3 is 17 residues long. V was cut by 3 bases and J by 0 bases, with 18 bases left in between. The CDR3 DNA reads as TGCAGCGTTGACAGGGGATCCGACAGAAGCTCCTACAATGAGCAGTTCTTC. This sequence encodes CSVDRGSDRSSYNEQFF.

This rearrangement joins TRBV30 to TRBJ2-5; 11 positions match TRBD2. Trimming cost V 5 bases and J 1 base; bases outside gene matches: 6. The CDR3 contains 15 residues. The germline gives CDR1 GTSNPN, CDR2 SVGIG (reference sequence). As DNA, the CDR3 is TGTGCCTGGGCCCTAGCGGGGGGAATCCAAGAGACCCAGTACTTC. Translated, it gives CAWALAGGIQETQYF.

The V and J genes are TRBV5-4 and TRBJ1-2; no reliable D call. The germline V and J ends were trimmed by 1 base and 7 bases, with 11 bases remaining between them. Germline V gene sequence: CDR1 SGHNT, CDR2 YYREEE (reference sequence). This CDR3 has 13 amino acids. The CDR3 region has the DNA TGTGCCAGCAGCTTGCCGCGGGATCGTGGCTACACCTTC. It codes for CASSLPRDRGYTF.

This clone has only one observation. V and J are TRBV9 and TRBJ2-7, with D perhaps TRBD2 (6 bases). The CDR3 is 18 amino acids. V lost 4 bases to trimming and J lost 1 base, with 24 bases between them. Looked up from germline, CDR1 is SGDLS and CDR2 is YYNGEE. The CDR3 loop reads CASSPPPEGRRGSYEQYF. As DNA, the CDR3 is TGTGCCAGCAGCCCTCCCCCGGAGGGGCGACGTGGGTCCTACGAGCAGTACTTC.

The chain uses TRBV5-1 and TRBJ2-1; 10 positions match TRBD2. The CDR3 is 17 residues long. The V gene's germline CDR1 is SGHRS and CDR2 YFSETQ. Trimming removed 0 bases from V and 4 bases from J; junction bases left unmatched: 7. CDR3 protein: CASSLGRGSGGYNEQFF. The CDR3, as DNA: TGCGCCAGCAGCTTGGGGAGAGGTAGCGGGGGGTACAATGAGCAGTTCTTC.

The chain joins TRBV7-9 to TRBJ1-5, with 7 bases that match TRBD1. This CDR3 comprises 18 residues. Germline assignment: CDR1 SEHNR and CDR2 FQNEAQ (reference sequence). After removal of 4 bases from V and 1 base from J, the junction contained 13 bases not matched to a gene. The CDR3 reads CASSSDRDSLLSNQPQHF. The CDR3 region has the DNA TGTGCCAGCAGCTCGGACCGGGACAGTCTCCTAAGCAATCAGCCCCAGCATTTT.

V and J are TRBV28 and TRBJ1-1; possibly TRBD1 for D (6 bases). The CDR3 runs 14 residues. Germline V gene sequence: CDR1 MDHEN, CDR2 SYDVKM. V was trimmed by 7 bases and J by 5 bases, leaving 17 bases between them. CDR3 protein: CASILQGLGTEAFF. In DNA form, the CDR3 reads TGTGCCAGCATCCTACAGGGCTTGGGAACTGAAGCTTTCTTT.

The gene calls are TRBV5-1 and TRBJ1-1; D is perhaps TRBD1 (6 bases). From germline, CDR1 is SGHRS and CDR2 YFSETQ. Deletions cut 4 bases from V and 1 base from J, with 11 bases between. There are 14 residues in the CDR3. DNA for the CDR3: TGCGCCAGCAGCCTGGGACATCCGAACACTGAAGCTTTCTTT. Encoded protein: CASSLGHPNTEAFF.

The rearrangement uses TRBV15 and TRBJ2-1; 7 bases match TRBD2. The CDR3 covers 16 residues. CDR1 and CDR2 (germline): LNHNV, YYDKDF (reference sequence). Germline trimming cut 4 bases from V and 6 bases from J; bases unmatched to any gene: 12. The CDR3, as DNA: TGTGCCACCAGCACCTGGGGGGGATACGAGGCCAATGAGCAGTTCTTC. It codes for CATSTWGGYEANEQFF.

CDR3 nucleotides: TGTGCCAGCAGCCAAGATAGGGGGTGGACAGATACGCAGTATTTT. This encodes CASSQDRGWTDTQYF. The V and J genes are TRBV14 and TRBJ2-3; tentatively, D is TRBD1 (6 bases). CDR1 is SGHDN and CDR2 is FVKESK in the germline V gene. V lost 0 bases and J lost 3, with 10 bases in between. There are 15 residues in the CDR3.